These T cell receptor beta chains were read from a single sample in a study of beta chain features in type 1 diabetes. Here immunoSEQ multiplex PCR was the method, and the copy in TCRdb shows in-frame clones only, minus some. The table includes roughly 240,000 clones, about 14% detected once. The sequencing input was naive CD4+ T cells from blood. The receptors shown here come from a woman in her 40s in good health. The CDR3 runs from the conserved cysteine through the conserved F or W. D genes are given only for firm matches. Not every row has a clone size; where given, it reads once, few, many or a size class.

j_call	d_call	v_call	clone_size	cdr3_nt	cdr3_aa
TRBJ2-5	NA	TRBV7-2	few	TGTGCCAGCAGCTCCCCGGGTGGGACCCAGTACTTC	CASSSPGGTQYF
TRBJ1-3	TRBD1	TRBV25-1	few	TGTGCCAGCAGTGGGACAGGTGGCCTACGCTCTGGAAACACCATATATTTT	CASSGTGGLRSGNTIYF
TRBJ2-5	TRBD1	TRBV12-5	few	TGTGCTAGTGGTTGGACAGGGTGGCAAGAGACCCAGTACTTC	CASGWTGWQETQYF
TRBJ2-7	NA	TRBV10-3	NA	TGTGCCATCAGTGAGTCTCCTAGCCTGGCCGAGCAGTACTTC	CAISESPSLAEQYF
TRBJ2-5	NA	TRBV7-9	NA	TGTGCCAGCAGCCGAGAGACCCAGTACTTC	CASSRETQYF
TRBJ2-1	TRBD1	TRBV12-5	few	TGTGCTAGTGGTTTGGCGGGACAGGTCTTCAATGAGCAGTTCTTC	CASGLAGQVFNEQFF
TRBJ2-5	NA	TRBV5-1	NA	TGCGCCAGCAGCCTGGATAGGGGGACCCAGTACTTC	CASSLDRGTQYF
TRBJ2-5	TRBD1	TRBV7-9	NA	TGTGCCAGCAGCCCCGGGACAGGGATGATAGGGTGGGAGACCCAGTACTTC	CASSPGTGMIGWETQYF
TRBJ1-5	TRBD1	TRBV6-6	NA	TGTGCCAGCAATCAACGGACAGGGGGGAATCAGCCCCAGCATTTT	CASNQRTGGNQPQHF
TRBJ2-5	TRBD1	TRBV4-3	many	TGCGCCAGCAGCCCGGGACAGGGCTCGGGGGAGACCCAGTACTTC	CASSPGQGSGETQYF
TRBJ2-1	TRBD2	TRBV6-9	NA	TGTGCCAGCAGTTATGATCCTGGTAGCGGGGGGGCCTCGGCCTACAATGAGCAGTTCTTC	CASSYDPGSGGASAYNEQFF
TRBJ2-3	TRBD2	TRBV7-2	few	TGTGCCAGCAGCTGGGCGGGGGGTAGCACAGATACGCAGTATTTT	CASSWAGGSTDTQYF
TRBJ2-3	TRBD2	TRBV5-4	NA	TGTGCCAGCAGCTCGCCTGGACTAGCGGGGAGCACAGATACGCAGTATTTT	CASSSPGLAGSTDTQYF
TRBJ1-4	NA	TRBV7-9	few	TGTGCCAGCGCATGGCAGGGAACTAATGAAAAACTGTTTTTT	CASAWQGTNEKLFF
TRBJ2-2	NA	TRBV6-6	NA	TGTGCCAGCAGCCTGGTCAGGGGTTCCGGGGAGCTGTTTTTT	CASSLVRGSGELFF
TRBJ2-3	TRBD2	TRBV4-3	few	TGCGCCAGCAGCCAAGTCGGTAGCGGGGGGGCCGGGGGCACAGATACGCAGTATTTT	CASSQVGSGGAGGTDTQYF
TRBJ1-1	NA	TRBV6-5	NA	TGTGCCAGCAGTTACGAGGCGTCTCCCGGCACTGAAGCTTTCTTT	CASSYEASPGTEAFF
TRBJ2-1	TRBD1	TRBV10-3	few	TGTGCCATCACCGGACAGGGAGTAGGGGAGCAGTTCTTC	CAITGQGVGEQFF
TRBJ2-5	NA	TRBV18	NA	TGTGCCAGCTCACCCTTTACAGGCGCTCAAGAGACCCAGTACTTC	CASSPFTGAQETQYF
TRBJ2-7	NA	TRBV7-9	NA	TGTGCCAGCAGCTTGGGGACTGCACCTATTAACGAGCAGTACTTC	CASSLGTAPINEQYF
TRBJ2-7	TRBD1	TRBV5-1	few	TGCGCCAGCACGACAGGGGGTAGCTCCTACGAGCAGTACTTC	CASTTGGSSYEQYF
TRBJ1-2	TRBD1	TRBV6-6	NA	TGTGCCAGCAGTCCCGTTGACAGGGCGGCCTATGGCTACACCTTC	CASSPVDRAAYGYTF
TRBJ1-2	NA	TRBV12-5	few	TGTGCTAGTGGTTTGGTAATCGGGAAGAAGTTTAGCTACACCTTC	CASGLVIGKKFSYTF
TRBJ2-5	NA	TRBV19	few	TGTGCCAGTAGTATGCGACTTCAAGAGACCCAGTACTTC	CASSMRLQETQYF
TRBJ2-1	NA	TRBV5-4	few	TGTGCCAGCAGCTTGTGGTCGGTTTACAATGAGCAGTTCTTC	CASSLWSVYNEQFF
TRBJ1-2	NA	TRBV18	few	TGTGCCAGCTTAACGGACCAACAGGGTAGTGGCTACACCTTC	CASLTDQQGSGYTF
TRBJ2-7	NA	TRBV7-2	few	TGTGCCAGCAGCTTAGTCCCCAGGGCCAGAGTCGAGCAGTACTTC	CASSLVPRARVEQYF
TRBJ1-2	TRBD1	TRBV4-1	NA	TGCGCCAGCAGCCTATCGGACAGGGCGGATGGCTACACCTTC	CASSLSDRADGYTF
TRBJ2-3	NA	TRBV7-9	few	TGTGCCAGCACCAAAATCCCAGGTAGCACAGATACGCAGTATTTT	CASTKIPGSTDTQYF
TRBJ1-2	TRBD1	TRBV6-6	few	TGTGCCAGCAGTCATCGGACAGGGAACTATGGCTACACCTTC	CASSHRTGNYGYTF
TRBJ1-3	NA	TRBV18	few	TGTGCCAGCTCACTTGGGACACGCTCTGGAAACACCATATATTTT	CASSLGTRSGNTIYF
TRBJ1-4	NA	TRBV5-4	few	TGTGCCAGCAGCTTGGGAGTTCCAGGGTTTGCAACTAATGAAAAACTGTTTTTT	CASSLGVPGFATNEKLFF
TRBJ1-1	NA	TRBV11-2	NA	TGTGCCAGCAGCTTAGTGGGGGGGATGAACACTGAAGCTTTCTTT	CASSLVGGMNTEAFF
TRBJ1-5	NA	TRBV13	few	TGTGCCAGCAGCTCCGGGGGGGGCAATCAGCCCCAGCATTTT	CASSSGGGNQPQHF
TRBJ2-1	TRBD1	TRBV5-4	NA	TGTGCCAGCAGCTATTGGACAGGGGAAAACAATGAGCAGTTCTTC	CASSYWTGENNEQFF
TRBJ2-3	NA	TRBV7-2	few	TGTGCCAGCAGCTTAGAACTACCCACAGATACGCAGTATTTT	CASSLELPTDTQYF
TRBJ1-2	NA	TRBV19	once	TGTGCCAGTAGTGTCCAGGGCTACGGCTACACCTTC	CASSVQGYGYTF
TRBJ2-7	TRBD1	TRBV5-4	NA	TGTGCCAGCAGCTTTACTGGACAGGGAACCTACGAGCAGTACTTC	CASSFTGQGTYEQYF
TRBJ1-1	NA	TRBV7-2	few	TGTGCCAGCAGCAAACAACTGAACACTGAAGCTTTCTTT	CASSKQLNTEAFF
TRBJ2-7	TRBD2	TRBV19	NA	TGTGCCAGTAGTATTTTCCCTAGGACTAGCGGGGACGAGCAGTACTTC	CASSIFPRTSGDEQYF
TRBJ2-3	TRBD1	TRBV5-1	NA	TGCGCCAGCAGCTTCCAGGGGGTTGGCACAGATACGCAGTATTTT	CASSFQGVGTDTQYF
TRBJ2-7	NA	TRBV6-6	NA	TGTGCCAGCAGCGACCGGAGCTCCTACGAGCAGTACTTC	CASSDRSSYEQYF
TRBJ2-3	TRBD2	TRBV2	few	TGTGCCAGCAGTCTACTAGCGGGGGTCACAGATACGCAGTATTTT	CASSLLAGVTDTQYF
TRBJ2-5	NA	TRBV6-6	few	TGTGCCAGCAGTTCTCGGGTAGAGACCCAGTACTTC	CASSSRVETQYF